This TCR beta chain was profiled in a study of blood T cell repertoires in COVID-19. A few counts support this clone. Clones were read by immunoSEQ multiplex PCR, and TCRdb kept only the in-frame ones, dropping some. The table lists roughly 330,000 clones, about 89% of them singletons. The receptor comes from a woman aged 25-40 years who had recovered from COVID-19. The sequencing sample was made of PBMCs or T cells enriched from blood (not recorded which).

CDR3 in amino acids: CASSLARGSSYNSPLHF. The CDR3 DNA reads as TGTGCCAGCAGCTTAGCGCGGGGAAGCTCCTATAATTCACCCCTCCACTTT. V is TRBV7-2 and J is TRBJ1-6; the D is unclear. Trimming took 0 bases from V and 0 from J, leaving 9 bases between them. The CDR3 consists of 17 residues. Germline V gene data show CDR1 as SGHTA and CDR2 as FQGNSA.